This T cell receptor (beta chain) was retrieved from a study of blood T cell repertoires in COVID-19. Per the study methods: For nucleated cells, counts were estimated from reference gene primer amplification. Clones were read by immunoSEQ multiplex PCR, and TCRdb kept only the in-frame ones, dropping some. That table furnishes V, J and clone size, whereas the DNA furnished D and trimming. Among around 140,000 clones listed, roughly 84% were seen once. Losses at the gene ends were 5 bases for V and 2 bases for J; bases not matched to a gene: 9. The CDR3 consists of 17 residues. Germline V gene sequence: CDR1 SEHNR, CDR2 FQNEAQ (reference sequence). This clone was seen once.

The rearrangement uses TRBV7-9 and TRBJ2-7, with 13 bases aligning to TRBD2. Sequences were obtained from peripheral blood. The clonotype originates from a man aged 55-75 years with acute or convalescent COVID-19. The CDR3 bases are TGTGCCAGCAGCGACCCGCGGACTAGCGGGGGAACCTACGAGCAGTACTTC. Translation gives CASSDPRTSGGTYEQYF.